The text below deals with one T cell receptor (beta chain). V lost 4 bases to trimming and J lost 0 bases, with 13 bases between them. CDR3 size: 16 residues. Germline CDR1 is KGHDR and CDR2 is SFDVKD. The authors sequenced TCR beta from blood CD8+ and CD4+ T cells. The data originate from a study of CD8 T cells in Susac syndrome. Random hexamers primed reverse transcription of about 0.5 to 1 ug RNA. TCRdb re-called the immunoSEQ multiplex PCR reads through MiXCR, storing one row per CDR3 protein. The sample includes around 150,000 distinct CDR3 sequences, just under 95% of them seen just once. V usage is TRBV24-1 and J usage is TRBJ2-3; D uncertain. This TCR derives from a human donor in good health. Sequencing used CD4+ T cells from PBMCs. The CDR3 spells CATSEGRLGSTDTQYF. In nucleotides, the CDR3 is TGTGCCACCAGTGAAGGCCGCTTGGGGAGCACAGATACGCAGTATTTT.